Listed here is a single T cell receptor (beta chain). These data are taken from a study of blood T cell repertoires in COVID-19. About the research overall: Samples of COVID-19 (acute and convalescent) were obtained from the United States, Italy and Spain. T cells, B-cell-depleted T cells, or PBMCs supplied cDNA or gDNA.

Original methodology: Estimation of nucleated cell counts relied on the amplification of reference gene primers. The repertoire was sequenced with immunoSEQ multiplex PCR; TCRdb's copy has only in-frame clones and lacks some. Clonal size and the V and J genes are those of that table, whereas D and trimming came from the DNA. The table has 90,000 or so clones, roughly 77% seen once; the top ten hold approximately 25%. Germline V gives CDR1 SGHRS, CDR2 YFSETQ. Germline trimming cut 4 bases from V and 0 bases from J; bases unmatched to any gene: 4. The CDR3 sequence is 14 residues long. The TCR was taken from a human donor in a cohort sampled during active COVID-19. This chain connects TRBV5-1 to TRBJ2-7, with 7 positions matching TRBD1. The sample consisted of peripheral blood. The CDR3 loop is CASSPGQASYEQYF. The CDR3 DNA sequence: TGCGCCAGCAGCCCCGGACAGGCCTCCTACGAGCAGTACTTC. Full variable domain (rest looked up from reference TRBV5-1 and TRBJ2-7): KAGVTQTPRYLIKTRGQQVTLSCSPISGHRSVSWYQQTPGQGLQFLFEYFSETQRNKGNFPGRFSGRQFSNSRSEMNVSTLELGDSALYLCASSPGQASYEQYFGPGTRLTVT.